This entry features one T cell receptor beta chain sequence. Its matching antigen is unknown. Time point of the sample: cycle 4 day 1 (C4D1), after more than 5 weeks of nivolumab. Each and every patient relapsed after autologous stem cell transplantation, and patients got differing brentuximab vedotin exposure. Complete response, partial response or progressive disease made up the best responses. The method was immunoSEQ multiplex PCR; TCRdb's version includes in-frame clones alone and lacks a portion of them. The sample consists of about 50,000 clones, around 91% of them appearing once. The data were obtained in a study of PD-1 blockade in classical Hodgkin lymphoma. In the study overall: Patients were administered nivolumab (3 mg/kg intravenously) every 2 weeks.

Study outcomes and limitations: The study found that TCR diversity rose significantly by C4D1 in CD4+ but not CD8+ cells.

This clonotype was sampled from a human donor with classical Hodgkin lymphoma. This material consisted of peripheral blood mononuclear cells (PBMCs), taken before the fourth cycle of nivolumab.

CDR3 loop: CASSEFLGGWQETQYF. Here the CDR3 DNA reads TGTGCCAGCAGTGAATTCCTTGGGGGGTGGCAAGAGACCCAGTACTTC. The chain joins TRBV25-1 to TRBJ2-5; tentative D call: TRBD2 (6 bases). In germline, CDR1 is MGHDK, CDR2 SYGVNS. The V end was cut by 1 base, the J end by 2 bases, with 14 bases between. The CDR3 length is 16 residues.